The 30 T cell receptor beta chains presented below share a single source sample, sequenced in a study of shared clonotypes between healthy human individuals. Assay: immunoSEQ multiplex PCR; the TCRdb copy retains only in-frame clones and omits some. Among hundreds of thousands of clones listed, 60% to 75% were seen once. The material sequenced was memory CD4+ T cells sorted from blood. Subset denoted: CD45RA-negative fraction. The origin of the receptors is a woman aged 25 to 39 in good health.

The V gene is TRBV15, the J gene TRBJ2-7; TRBD2 might be the D (6 bases). The ends were cut back, 8 bases at V and 2 bases at J, with 16 bases in the middle. CDR1 LNHNV and CDR2 YYDKDF come from the germline V gene (reference sequence). The CDR3 loop spans 14 amino acids. In DNA, the CDR3 is TGTGCCACCTCGGGAGCCACTGGACCCTACGAGCAGTACTTC. Its translation: CATSGATGPYEQYF.

This rearrangement joins TRBV11-2 to TRBJ2-5, with TRBD2 matching 13 bases. CDR1 and CDR2 from the germline V gene are SGHAT and FQNNGV. V shed 4 bases, J shed 3 bases, and the junction held 2 bases outside the gene matches. The CDR3 is made up of 15 amino acids. This CDR3 is CASSWTSGSEETQYF. For the CDR3, the DNA is TGTGCCAGCAGCTGGACTAGCGGGAGTGAAGAGACCCAGTACTTC.

CDR3 protein: CASSLTGTGGETEAFF. CDR3 nucleotide sequence: TGTGCCAGCAGTTTAACCGGGACAGGGGGCGAGACTGAAGCTTTCTTT. V usage is TRBV27 and J usage is TRBJ1-1, with 12 bases identical to TRBD1. Germline assignment: CDR1 MNHEY and CDR2 SMNVEV (reference sequence). The CDR3 is 16 amino acids. V trimming: 2 bases; J trimming: 5 bases; junction bases outside the gene matches: 6.

The V gene is TRBV25-1, the J gene TRBJ2-1, with D uncertain. This CDR3 has 10 amino acids. Trimming shortened V by 5 bases and J by 8 bases, and 4 bases separated the two germline ends. The germline CDR1 and CDR2 sequences are MGHDK and SYGVNS. The CDR3 is CASSWDEQFF. The DNA of the CDR3 is TGTGCCAGCAGTTGGGATGAGCAGTTCTTC.

J is TRBJ2-1 and V is TRBV2, with TRBD2 matching over 11 bases. This CDR3 has 15 residues. The J segment lost 5 bases and the V segment lost 8 bases, leaving 8 bases of the junction unmatched. Per the germline V gene, CDR1 is SNHLY and CDR2 is FYNNEI. Here the CDR3 DNA reads TGTGCCAGCCTGGCTAGCGGGAGGATTCACAATGAGCAGTTCTTC. Its translation: CASLASGRIHNEQFF.

The V call is TRBV27, the J call TRBJ2-7; 11 nucleotides agree with TRBD2. J lost 0 bases, V lost 2 bases, and 6 bases had no gene match. Germline-derived CDR1 and CDR2 are MNHEY and SMNVEV (reference sequence). The CDR3 has 17 residues. This CDR3 reads CASSLRPGLAASYEQYF. The CDR3 nucleotides are TGTGCCAGCAGTTTACGCCCGGGACTAGCGGCCTCCTACGAGCAGTACTTC.

This chain uses TRBV2 with TRBJ2-2; TRBD1 matches 10 bases. Germline V gene sequence: CDR1 SNHLY, CDR2 FYNNEI. Trimming removed 1 base from V and 7 bases from J; junction bases left unmatched: 6. The CDR3 is 16 residues long. CDR3 DNA sequence: TGTGCCAGCAGTGAAGGTGACAGGGGGCGGAACGGGGAGCTGTTTTTT. Translated, it gives CASSEGDRGRNGELFF.

This chain joins TRBV27 and TRBJ2-7, with TRBD2 identical over 8 bases. V shed 7 bases, J shed 3 bases, and the junction held 14 bases outside the gene matches. The CDR3 has 16 amino acids. The germline CDR1 and CDR2 sequences are MNHEY and SMNVEV (reference sequence). In DNA form, the CDR3 reads TGTGCCAGCAAAGTGGGTGGGAGAGGGACTAGCTACGAGCAGTACTTC. Its translation: CASKVGGRGTSYEQYF.

This clone was detected a few times. The CDR3 loop is CASSLNRGMSEKLFF. The CDR3 bases are TGTGCCAGTAGTCTCAACAGGGGTATGAGTGAAAAACTGTTTTTT. The rearrangement uses TRBV19 and TRBJ1-4, with TRBD1 matching 7 bases. The trim removed 5 bases at V and 7 bases at J, leaving 10 bases unmatched. The CDR3 has 15 residues. In germline, CDR1 is LNHDA, CDR2 SQIVND (reference sequence).

The chain has TRBV2 and TRBJ1-3; D gene ambiguous. The germline V gene encodes CDR1 SNHLY and CDR2 FYNNEI. V shed 5 bases and J shed 4 bases, with 9 bases lying between them. This CDR3 spans 13 amino acids. CDR3 loop: CASSQTRGNTIYF. The CDR3 DNA reads TGTGCCAGCAGTCAGACGAGAGGAAACACCATATATTTT. Supplemented by reference TRBV2 and TRBJ1-3, the full variable domain reads EPEVTQTPSHQVTQMGQEVILRCVPISNHLYFYWYRQILGQKVEFLVSFYNNEISEKSEIFDDQFSVERPDGSNFTLKIRSTKLEDSAMYFCASSQTRGNTIYFGEGSWLTVV.

This clone was observed once. This chain uses TRBV11-1 with TRBJ2-1, with TRBD2 matching over 10 bases. Germline loops: CDR1 SGHAT, CDR2 FQDESV (reference sequence). This CDR3 has 15 amino acids. V was clipped by 6 bases and J by 3 bases; unmatched bases: 5. For the CDR3, the DNA is TGTGCCAGCAGTCGCAGGACTAGCGGCTACAATGAGCAGTTCTTC. Protein product: CASSRRTSGYNEQFF.

The genes are TRBV27 and TRBJ1-1, with 8 bases matching TRBD1. After removal of 7 bases from V and 4 bases from J, the junction contained 5 bases not matched to a gene. In germline, CDR1 is MNHEY, CDR2 SMNVEV (reference sequence). The CDR3 runs 13 residues. CDR3 coding DNA: TGTGCCAGCACGGACAGGGTAACCACTGAAGCTTTCTTT. Its translation: CASTDRVTTEAFF.

With respect to this clone: The same CDR3 can be traced to other DNA sequences in this sample. The chain carries TRBV6-6 and TRBJ1-1; a weak D match, TRBD1 (6 bases). CDR3 length: 13 residues. CDR1 and CDR2 from the germline V gene are MNHNY and SVGAGI (reference sequence). V gave up 5 bases and J gave up 1 base, with 8 bases separating them. CDR3 sequence reads: CASSTGRNTEAFF. The CDR3 DNA reads as TGTGCCAGCAGTACAGGGAGGAACACTGAAGCTTTCTTT.

The rearrangement uses TRBV5-4 and TRBJ1-1; weak D call: TRBD1 (5 bases). Trimming stripped 0 bases from V and 0 bases from J, with 18 bases between. This CDR3 spans 18 amino acids. CDR1 SGHNT and CDR2 YYREEE come from the germline V gene (reference sequence). The CDR3 reads CASSLVQSTDIMNTEAFF. CDR3 bases: TGTGCCAGCAGCTTGGTGCAATCGACAGACATCATGAACACTGAAGCTTTCTTT.

The rearrangement links TRBV7-8 to TRBJ2-7; D not resolved. CDR3 length equals 14 residues. Germline CDR1 reads SGHVS; CDR2 reads FQNEAQ. Trimming stripped 3 bases from V and 3 bases from J, with 12 bases between. The CDR3 is CASSLTGSVYEQYF. The CDR3 DNA reads TGTGCCAGCAGCTTGACGGGCAGTGTCTACGAGCAGTACTTC.

This clone was seen more than once but under ten times. CDR3 sequence (DNA): TGTGCCAGTAGTATATTGGGCAGGGAGACTGAAGCTTTCTTT. It yields the protein CASSILGRETEAFF. The chain is built from TRBV19 and TRBJ1-1; D is perhaps TRBD1 (5 bases). Germline assignment: CDR1 LNHDA and CDR2 SQIVND (reference sequence). Between the trimmed V and J ends, which lost 2 bases and 5 bases, there was a span of 12 bases. This CDR3 has 14 amino acids.

This clone came up many times. The rearrangement joins TRBV6-4 to TRBJ1-5, with D uncertain. CDR3 length: 13 residues. From germline, CDR1 is MRHNA and CDR2 SNTAGT. The germline V and J ends were trimmed by 4 bases and 4 bases, with 8 bases remaining between them. The CDR3 DNA reads TGTGCCAGCAGTGTGGCAGCAAATCAGCCCCAGCATTTT. Its protein product is CASSVAANQPQHF.

The rearrangement joins TRBV5-6 to TRBJ2-3; D may match TRBD1 or TRBD2 (5 bases each). This CDR3 spans 17 amino acids. The V end lost 1 base, the J end lost 2 bases, and 17 bases lay between the germline ends. Germline V gene data show CDR1 as SGHDT and CDR2 as YYEEEE. The CDR3: CASSLFVGTDNTDTQYF. CDR3 bases: TGTGCCAGCAGCTTGTTCGTGGGGACCGACAACACAGATACGCAGTATTTT. The variable domain in full, completed from reference TRBV5-6 and TRBJ2-3, reads DAGVTQSPTHLIKTRGQQVTLRCSPKSGHDTVSWYQQALGQGPQFIFQYYEEEERQRGNFPDRFSGHQFPNYSSELNVNALLLGDSALYLCASSLFVGTDNTDTQYFGPGTRLTVL.

A note on this clone: The sample contains more than one DNA sequence encoding this CDR3. CDR3 sequence reads: CASSLGRTTDTQYF. CDR3 bases: TGCGCCAGCAGCTTGGGTCGAACCACAGATACGCAGTATTTT. The V call is TRBV5-1, the J call TRBJ2-3; no clear D gene. V shed 0 bases and J shed 2 bases, with 7 bases lying between them. This CDR3 has 14 residues. Germline lookup yields CDR1 SGHRS and CDR2 YFSETQ. Looking up the rest from reference TRBV5-1 and TRBJ2-3 gives the full variable domain: KAGVTQTPRYLIKTRGQQVTLSCSPISGHRSVSWYQQTPGQGLQFLFEYFSETQRNKGNFPGRFSGRQFSNSRSEMNVSTLELGDSALYLCASSLGRTTDTQYFGPGTRLTVL.

The chain joins TRBV30 to TRBJ1-4; D is possibly TRBD1 (5 bases). V was trimmed by 8 bases and J by 5 bases, leaving 12 bases between them. CDR1 and CDR2 from the germline V gene are GTSNPN and SVGIG (reference sequence). The CDR3 is made up of 12 amino acids. In DNA, the CDR3 is TGTGCCGGGGGGTCAGAGAATGAAAAACTGTTTTTT. It specifies CAGGSENEKLFF.

The chain carries TRBV25-1 and TRBJ2-2; 13 bases agree with TRBD2. Unmatched junction bases numbered 9, after V lost 2 bases and J lost 6 bases. This CDR3 has 18 amino acids. Germline-derived CDR1 and CDR2 are MGHDK and SYGVNS. In DNA form, the CDR3 reads TGTGCCAGCAGTGAACCTCACGGGACTAGCGGGATTGCCGGGGAGCTGTTTTTT. Translation gives CASSEPHGTSGIAGELFF.

The rearrangement joins TRBV29-1 to TRBJ1-1; D may be TRBD1 (5 bases). The CDR3 length is 14 residues. Germline values: CDR1 SQVTM, CDR2 ANQGSEA. Deletions cut 0 bases from V and 5 bases from J, with 13 bases between. The CDR3 nucleotides are TGCAGCGTTGAAGATAATCAGGGTGGGACTGAAGCTTTCTTT. Protein product: CSVEDNQGGTEAFF.

This clone was seen more than once but under ten times. The gene calls are TRBV2 and TRBJ1-2, with TRBD1 matching 11 bases. J gave up 7 bases and V 6 bases, and 7 bases lay outside the gene matches. Germline V gene sequence: CDR1 SNHLY, CDR2 FYNNEI. The CDR3 length is 14 residues. CDR3 in DNA: TGTGCCAGCAGACCGGACAGGGGGCTTGGTGGCTACACCTTC. It encodes CASRPDRGLGGYTF.

The chain has TRBV18 and TRBJ1-4; maybe TRBD1 (5 bases). This CDR3 is built from 14 residues. Germline-derived CDR1 and CDR2 are KGHSH and LQKENI. Trimming pared 5 bases from V and 4 bases from J, leaving 11 bases between. The DNA of the CDR3 is TGTGCCAGCTCAGGGGGACTGAATAATGAAAAACTGTTTTTT. It yields the protein CASSGGLNNEKLFF.

V gene TRBV7-9 combines with J gene TRBJ2-1, with D perhaps assigned TRBD1 or TRBD2 (5 bases each). V lost 8 bases, J lost 1 base, and 15 bases lay in between. The CDR3 runs 15 residues. In germline, CDR1 is SEHNR, CDR2 FQNEAQ (reference sequence). This chain's CDR3 is CASGFGDGSYNEQFF. CDR3 nucleotides: TGTGCCAGCGGATTTGGGGACGGTTCCTACAATGAGCAGTTCTTC.

The rearrangement links TRBV6-5 to TRBJ2-3; TRBD1 or TRBD2 may be the D gene (5 bases each). V lost 5 bases to trimming and J lost 0 bases, with 12 bases between them. The CDR3 runs 15 residues. CDR1 is MNHEY and CDR2 is SVGAGI in the germline V gene. The CDR3 protein is CASSPWDGSTDTQYF. In DNA form, the CDR3 reads TGTGCCAGCAGTCCTTGGGACGGCAGCACAGATACGCAGTATTTT.

J is TRBJ2-3 and V is TRBV19; D possibly corresponds to TRBD1 (5 bases). From germline, CDR1 is LNHDA and CDR2 SQIVND (reference sequence). This CDR3 comprises 15 residues. V dropped 7 bases and J dropped 3 bases, with 17 bases sitting between them. CDR3 sequence (DNA): TGTGCCAGTACCAAAGACGGCAGGGCTACAGATACGCAGTATTTT. Translation gives CASTKDGRATDTQYF.

Remarks on this clone: At one end the junction does not follow the germline gene, possibly because of a read error. The rearrangement links TRBV29-1 to TRBJ1-2; the match to TRBD1 covers 7 bases. Per the germline V gene, CDR1 is SQVTM and CDR2 is ANQGSEA. This CDR3 is 14 amino acids long. The CDR3, as DNA: TGCGGCGTAAAGAGACAGGGAACTAACTATGGCTACACCTTC. This gives the protein CGVKRQGTNYGYTF.

The chain links TRBV29-1 to TRBJ2-7, with D possibly being TRBD1 (5 bases). CDR3 size: 15 residues. Looked up from germline, CDR1 is SQVTM and CDR2 is ANQGSEA. Trimming removed 6 bases at V and 4 bases at J, with 22 bases between. The CDR3 sequence is CSVWDQGSPLYEQYF. The CDR3 nucleotides read TGCAGCGTGTGGGATCAGGGTTCGCCCCTATACGAGCAGTACTTC.

The CDR3 region has the DNA TGTGCCAGCAGTTCCTGGACTAGCGGGAGTGGCTCGGACCCCTACGAGCAGTACTTC. Amino acid sequence: CASSSWTSGSGSDPYEQYF. The V call is TRBV28, the J call TRBJ2-7; 13 nucleotides agree with TRBD2. With 4 bases clipped from V and 2 bases from J, the junction kept 14 bases outside the gene matches. There are 19 residues in the CDR3. Per the germline V gene, CDR1 is MDHEN and CDR2 is SYDVKM.